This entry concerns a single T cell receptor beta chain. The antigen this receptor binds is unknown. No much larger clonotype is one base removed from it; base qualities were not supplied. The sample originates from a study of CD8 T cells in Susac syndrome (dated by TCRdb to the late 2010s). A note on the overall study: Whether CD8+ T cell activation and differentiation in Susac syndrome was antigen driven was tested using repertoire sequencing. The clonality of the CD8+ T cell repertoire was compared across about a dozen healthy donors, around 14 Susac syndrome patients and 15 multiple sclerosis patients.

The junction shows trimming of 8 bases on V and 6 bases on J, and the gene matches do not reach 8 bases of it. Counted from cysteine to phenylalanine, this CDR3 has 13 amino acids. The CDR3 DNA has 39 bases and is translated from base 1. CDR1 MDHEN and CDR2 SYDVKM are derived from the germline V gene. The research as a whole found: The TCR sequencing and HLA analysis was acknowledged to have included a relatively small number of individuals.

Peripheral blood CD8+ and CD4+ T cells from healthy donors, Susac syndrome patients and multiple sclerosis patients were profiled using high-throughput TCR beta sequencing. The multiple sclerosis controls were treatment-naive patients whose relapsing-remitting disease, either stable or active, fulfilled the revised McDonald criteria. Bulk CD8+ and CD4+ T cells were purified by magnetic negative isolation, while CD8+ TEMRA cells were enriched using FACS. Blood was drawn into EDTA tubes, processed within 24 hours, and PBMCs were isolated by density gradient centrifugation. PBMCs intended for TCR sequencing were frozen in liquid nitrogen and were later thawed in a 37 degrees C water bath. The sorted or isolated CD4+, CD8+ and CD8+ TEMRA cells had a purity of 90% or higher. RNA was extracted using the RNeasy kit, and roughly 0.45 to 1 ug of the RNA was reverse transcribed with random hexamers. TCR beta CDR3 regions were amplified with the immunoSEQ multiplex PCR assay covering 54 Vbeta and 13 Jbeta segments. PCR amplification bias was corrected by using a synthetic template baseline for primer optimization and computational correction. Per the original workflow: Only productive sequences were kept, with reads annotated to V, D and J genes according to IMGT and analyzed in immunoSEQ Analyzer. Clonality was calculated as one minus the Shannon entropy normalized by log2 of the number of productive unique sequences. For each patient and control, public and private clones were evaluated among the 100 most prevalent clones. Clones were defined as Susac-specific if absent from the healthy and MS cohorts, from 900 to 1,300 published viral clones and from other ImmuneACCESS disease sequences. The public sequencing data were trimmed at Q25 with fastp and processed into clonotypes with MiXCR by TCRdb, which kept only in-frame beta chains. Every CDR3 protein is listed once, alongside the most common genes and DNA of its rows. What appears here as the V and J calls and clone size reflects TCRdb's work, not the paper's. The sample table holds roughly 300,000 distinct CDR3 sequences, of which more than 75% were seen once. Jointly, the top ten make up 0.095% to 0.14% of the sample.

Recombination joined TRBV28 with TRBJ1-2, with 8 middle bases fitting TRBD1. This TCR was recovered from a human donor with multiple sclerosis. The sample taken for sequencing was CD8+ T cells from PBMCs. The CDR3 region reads CASRYQGADGYTF. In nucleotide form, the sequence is TGTGCCAGCCGCTATCAGGGGGCCGATGGCTACACCTTC.